The following is a T cell receptor (beta chain) sequence with its context. The antigen it binds to is not known. Base qualities are not recorded, but no much larger clone differs from it by a single base. This sample was included in a study of control samples from healthy donors and cancer patients (dated by TCRdb to 2018 to 2021). The CDR3, cysteine through phenylalanine, is 14 amino acids long. The entry retains the CDR3 DNA only, 42 bases that are in frame from base 1. Sequences MNHNS (CDR1) and SASEGT (CDR2) are obtained from the germline V gene. V sheds 2 bases and J sheds 5 bases, leaving 12 bases between their ends. Libraries were made using the immunoSEQ multiplex PCR assay. Not all clones reach the TCRdb copy of this immuneACCESS table, which keeps in-frame sequences only. Checked studies attribute under half of the gap to unresolved V genes and leave the rest unexplained. The sample table records fewer than 200,000 clones; 80% to 90% of these occur just once. The ten biggest clones cover around 5% of the sample.

This receptor was identified in a woman in her twenties or thirties in good health. Sequenced input: blood. The chain couples TRBV6-1 to TRBJ2-5; the D match is possibly TRBD1 or TRBD2, with 6 bases aligned in each. The CDR3 is CASSERRGRETQYF. The base sequence is TGTGCCAGCAGTGAACGTCGGGGGCGGGAGACCCAGTACTTC.